A single sample is the source of the 27 T cell receptor beta chains below, sequenced in a study of T cells in localized non-small cell lung cancer. Clones were sequenced by immunoSEQ multiplex PCR, and TCRdb holds only the in-frame ones, with some missing. Found here are some 49,000 clones, around 86% of them singletons; the top ten hold over 15%. This material consisted of peripheral blood mononuclear cells, taken before any cancer treatment. The receptor set was obtained from a man aged 40 to 70 with stage III lung adenocarcinoma.

As regards this clone: The identical CDR3 is also encoded by other nucleotide sequences in the sample. The V gene is TRBV6-5, the J gene TRBJ2-7; 7 bases line up with TRBD1. From germline, CDR1 is MNHEY and CDR2 SVGAGI. This CDR3 contains 14 residues. J lost 2 bases, V lost 0 bases, and 1 base had no gene match. In DNA, the CDR3 is TGTGCCAGCAGTTACTCGCAGGGGGCCTACGAGCAGTACTTC. It encodes CASSYSQGAYEQYF.

The chain is built from TRBV19 and TRBJ2-2; D is ambiguous. CDR3 length: 16 residues. V lost 2 bases, J lost 1 base, and 11 bases lay in between. Germline V lookup: CDR1 LNHDA, CDR2 SQIVND (reference sequence). The CDR3 is CASSILMRQNTGELFF. CDR3 DNA sequence: TGTGCCAGTAGTATATTAATGCGGCAGAACACCGGGGAGCTGTTTTTT.

The V call is TRBV5-1, the J call TRBJ2-3; 7 bases map to TRBD1. The CDR3 is 15 residues long. The germline CDR1 and CDR2 sequences are SGHRS and YFSETQ. V shed 0 bases, J shed 3 bases, and the junction held 4 bases outside the gene matches. The CDR3: CASSLGQGGTDTQYF. CDR3 coding DNA: TGCGCCAGCAGCTTGGGACAGGGCGGGACAGATACGCAGTATTTT.

This rearrangement joins TRBV5-1 to TRBJ2-5, with D hard to call. The germline CDR1 and CDR2 sequences are SGHRS and YFSETQ. The CDR3 is 14 amino acids. V lost 4 bases, J lost 0 bases, and 10 bases lay in between. The DNA for the CDR3 is TGCGCCAGCAGCCTCCACGGGTACCAAGAGACCCAGTACTTC. Protein: CASSLHGYQETQYF.

This clone appeared a few times. This chain joins TRBV27 and TRBJ2-3; 7 bases map to TRBD1. Trimming took 5 bases from V and 1 from J; bases not matched to a gene: 9. This CDR3 region has 16 residues. Germline V gives CDR1 MNHEY, CDR2 SMNVEV (reference sequence). In DNA, the CDR3 is TGTGCCAGCAGTAACAGGGGTATTAGGGGCACAGATACGCAGTATTTT. Encoded protein: CASSNRGIRGTDTQYF.

The rearrangement uses TRBV30 and TRBJ1-5; TRBD1 agrees at 7 bases. Germline CDR1 GTSNPN, CDR2 SVGIG (reference sequence). There are 15 residues in the CDR3. V was clipped by 2 bases and J by 9 bases; unmatched bases: 13. Written as DNA, the CDR3 is TGTGCCTGGAGTTTTTCTTCAGGGGGGGTCTGGCCCCAGCATTTT. Its translation is CAWSFSSGGVWPQHF.

The chain employs TRBV11-3 and TRBJ2-5, with 10 nucleotides matching TRBD2. This CDR3 contains 17 residues. Per germline, CDR1 SGHNT and CDR2 YENEEA. The J segment lost 2 bases and the V segment lost 1 base, leaving 7 bases of the junction unmatched. CDR3 region: CASSLASSSGGQETQYF. The CDR3 region has the DNA TGTGCCAGCAGCTTAGCCTCGTCTAGCGGGGGACAAGAGACCCAGTACTTC.

The chain couples TRBV6-1 to TRBJ2-3; no clear D. CDR3 length: 15 amino acids. Germline V lookup: CDR1 MNHNS, CDR2 SASEGT. The V and J ends lost 4 bases and 1 base respectively, with 12 bases between them. The CDR3 DNA follows: TGTGCCAGCAGTGGGACCGGGCCCGGCACAGATACGCAGTATTTT. Its translation is CASSGTGPGTDTQYF.

The CDR3 bases are TGTGCCAGCAGGCAGGGGGACAAAACCGGGGAGCTGTTTTTT. This sequence encodes CASRQGDKTGELFF. This rearrangement joins TRBV25-1 to TRBJ2-2, with 7 nucleotides matching TRBD1. The V gene's germline CDR1 is MGHDK and CDR2 SYGVNS. With V trimmed by 6 bases and J by 5 bases, 6 bases remained unmatched. The CDR3 loop spans 14 amino acids.

V and J are TRBV2 and TRBJ1-2; D ambiguous. V lost 6 bases and J lost 0, with 11 bases in between. CDR3 length: 14 residues. In germline, CDR1 is SNHLY, CDR2 FYNNEI. Here the CDR3 reads CASSWRTSNYGYTF. The CDR3 region has the DNA TGTGCCAGCAGCTGGAGAACTTCTAACTATGGCTACACCTTC.

The CDR3, as DNA: TGTGCCAGCATCCCGAACGGGGGAGGCATCAATGAAAAACTGTTTTTT. Protein: CASIPNGGGINEKLFF. The chain is built from TRBV2 and TRBJ1-4; D is possibly TRBD1 (5 bases). V lost 7 bases and J lost 5, with 20 bases in between. In germline, CDR1 is SNHLY, CDR2 FYNNEI. This CDR3 has 16 residues. The full variable domain, with the rest looked up from reference TRBV2 and TRBJ1-4, is EPEVTQTPSHQVTQMGQEVILRCVPISNHLYFYWYRQILGQKVEFLVSFYNNEISEKSEIFDDQFSVERPDGSNFTLKIRSTKLEDSAMYFCASIPNGGGINEKLFFGSGTQLSVL.

This chain connects TRBV19 to TRBJ1-6, with D hard to call. CDR1 LNHDA and CDR2 SQIVND come from the germline V gene (reference sequence). This CDR3 comprises 14 residues. Trimming left V 3 bases short and J 6 bases short, with 9 bases between. CDR3 nucleotide sequence: TGTGCCAGTAGTATGGGCTCGCCTAATTCACCCCTCCACTTT. This gives the protein CASSMGSPNSPLHF.

This clone was picked up one time. This chain uses TRBV7-3 with TRBJ1-5; TRBD1 matches at 7 bases. The junction had 4 bases not matched to a gene; V was cut back by 3 bases and J by 5 bases. This CDR3 has 14 amino acids. CDR1 and CDR2 (germline): SGHTA, FQGTGA. CDR3 DNA sequence: TGTGCCAGCAGCTTCCGACAGGGAGATCAGCCCCAGCATTTT. The encoded protein is CASSFRQGDQPQHF.

The V call is TRBV4-1, the J call TRBJ1-1; D remains unclear. This CDR3 has 13 residues. The V end was cut by 4 bases, the J end by 2 bases, with 8 bases between. In germline, CDR1 is MGHRA, CDR2 YSYEKL. Here the CDR3 DNA reads TGCGCCAGCAGCCCCTTCGTTAACACTGAAGCTTTCTTT. As protein: CASSPFVNTEAFF.

This clone was seen a handful of times. This chain uses TRBV6-5 with TRBJ2-2; 7 nucleotides match TRBD2. The CDR3 loop spans 15 amino acids. Germline V gene lookup returns CDR1 MNHEY and CDR2 SVGAGI. Trimming removed 0 bases from V and 7 bases from J; junction bases left unmatched: 5. CDR3 protein: CASSYSGERGGELFF. The CDR3 nucleotides read TGTGCCAGCAGTTACTCAGGGGAGCGGGGCGGGGAGCTGTTTTTT.

The chain joins TRBV4-1 to TRBJ2-3; D is ambiguous. In germline, CDR1 is MGHRA, CDR2 YSYEKL. This CDR3 contains 15 residues. Trimming left V 4 bases short and J 0 bases short, with 11 bases between. The CDR3 DNA sequence: TGCGCCAGCAGCCCCCGTCTGGCAAGCACAGATACGCAGTATTTT. Translating it yields CASSPRLASTDTQYF.

V is TRBV6-1 and J is TRBJ2-7, with 7 bases matching TRBD1. CDR1 MNHNS and CDR2 SASEGT come from the germline V gene. This CDR3 region has 13 residues. The V and J ends lost 7 bases and 3 bases, in that order; junction bases with no gene match: 6. CDR3 amino acids: CASIKGQIYEQYF. CDR3 nucleotide sequence: TGTGCCAGCATAAAGGGACAGATCTACGAGCAGTACTTC.

This chain connects TRBV5-1 to TRBJ2-5, with D maybe TRBD2 (5 bases). There are 15 residues in the CDR3. V shed 4 bases and J shed 5 bases, with 18 bases lying between them. Germline V gene sequence: CDR1 SGHRS, CDR2 YFSETQ. The CDR3 region is CASSAGGSDQETQYF. The CDR3 coding sequence is TGCGCCAGCAGCGCCGGCGGGTCTGATCAGGAGACCCAGTACTTC.

The chain couples TRBV4-1 to TRBJ1-6; D is perhaps TRBD1 (5 bases). The CDR3 is made up of 15 amino acids. Germline CDR1 reads MGHRA; CDR2 reads YSYEKL. V was shortened by 5 bases and J by 4 bases, with 12 bases between the two germline ends. In DNA form, the CDR3 reads TGCGCCAGCAGCGATATGGCAGGGTATAATTCACCCCTCCACTTT. Its protein is CASSDMAGYNSPLHF.

The chain is built from TRBV7-9 and TRBJ2-1, with D hard to call. The CDR3 extends over 16 amino acids. V gave up 5 bases and J gave up 3 bases, with 17 bases separating them. Germline CDR1 and CDR2: SEHNR and FQNEAQ (reference sequence). CDR3 loop: CASSTLRTVNYNEQFF. In DNA, the CDR3 is TGTGCCAGCAGCACCCTCCGGACGGTTAACTACAATGAGCAGTTCTTC.

V usage is TRBV11-3 and J usage is TRBJ2-2; D is unresolved. V was trimmed by 2 bases and J by 4 bases, leaving 5 bases between them. The germline CDR1 and CDR2 sequences are SGHNT and YENEEA. The CDR3 runs to 13 residues. In nucleotides, the CDR3 is TGTGCCAGCAGCTTAAGGAGCACCGGGGAGCTGTTTTTT. Amino acid sequence: CASSLRSTGELFF.

The chain joins TRBV6-4 to TRBJ2-7; no reliable D call. The germline V gene encodes CDR1 MRHNA and CDR2 SNTAGT. Trimming pared 2 bases from V and 2 bases from J, leaving 13 bases between. This CDR3 region has 15 residues. In nucleotides, the CDR3 is TGTGCCAGCAGTGACCCCCCCGAAGGCCCCTACGAGCAGTACTTC. This codes for CASSDPPEGPYEQYF.

The CDR3: CASSYSKGDEQYF. CDR3 DNA sequence: TGTGCCAGCAGTTACTCGAAGGGTGACGAGCAGTACTTC. V and J are TRBV6-6 and TRBJ2-7; D is uncertain. This CDR3 is built from 13 residues. Germline-derived CDR1 and CDR2 are MNHNY and SVGAGI (reference sequence). V was clipped by 0 bases and J by 5 bases, with 8 bases between them.

The gene calls are TRBV2 and TRBJ1-3; the match to TRBD1 covers 7 bases. Germline assignment: CDR1 SNHLY and CDR2 FYNNEI. Losses at the gene ends were 4 bases for V and 0 bases for J; bases not matched to a gene: 6. CDR3 length equals 16 residues. The CDR3 loop is CASSAYRGISGNTIYF. CDR3 sequence (DNA): TGTGCCAGCAGTGCCTACAGGGGAATCTCTGGAAACACCATATATTTT.

V is TRBV19 and J is TRBJ1-5; TRBD1 matches 11 bases. The germline V gene encodes CDR1 LNHDA and CDR2 SQIVND (reference sequence). This CDR3 is built from 16 residues. The ends lost 0 bases at V and 3 bases at J; junction bases unmatched: 1. CDR3 amino acids: CASSIEDRGLNQPQHF. The CDR3 DNA reads TGTGCCAGTAGTATAGAGGACAGGGGGCTCAATCAGCCCCAGCATTTT. The variable domain in full, completed from reference TRBV19 and TRBJ1-5, reads DGGITQSPKYLFRKEGQNVTLSCEQNLNHDAMYWYRQDPGQGLRLIYYSQIVNDFQKGDIAEGYSVSREKKESFPLTVTSAQKNPTAFYLCASSIEDRGLNQPQHFGDGTRLSIL.

The chain has TRBV6-5 and TRBJ2-7, with a possible D match to TRBD2 (6 bases). The CDR3 extends over 13 amino acids. Germline CDR1 reads MNHEY; CDR2 reads SVGAGI. V was clipped by 2 bases and J by 2 bases, with 7 bases between them. The CDR3 nucleotides are TGTGCCAGCAGTTACGGGGAGGCCTACGAGCAGTACTTC. Its protein is CASSYGEAYEQYF.

This sequence joins TRBV4-1 and TRBJ2-2; D is undetermined. CDR3 length equals 15 residues. Per germline, CDR1 MGHRA and CDR2 YSYEKL. V lost 4 bases, J lost 1 base, and 10 bases lay in between. CDR3 amino acids: CASSLTWGNTGELFF. CDR3 DNA: TGCGCCAGCAGCCTTACGTGGGGGAACACCGGGGAGCTGTTTTTT.